The 21 T cell receptor beta chains listed next were all sequenced from one sample in a study of post-analysis software for immune sequencing data. Points from the study as a whole: TRBV segments more frequent in patients than in controls numbered a few and included TRBV5-6, TRBV5-1 and TRBV20-1.

These receptors are not linked to any known antigen. Included in the TCR beta cDNA libraries were unique molecular identifiers. One entry per CDR3 protein results from TCRdb running MiXCR on the PCR reads. The data hold around 400,000 distinct CDR3 sequences, with about a third observed a single time. The material sequenced was blood. The source is a girl aged 10-17 years with multiple sclerosis.

The chain employs TRBV20-1 and TRBJ2-5, with D perhaps TRBD1 (6 bases). Germline CDR1 DFQATT, CDR2 SNEGSKA (reference sequence). The ends were cut back, 0 bases at V and 2 bases at J, with 10 bases in the middle. The CDR3 contains 14 residues. Here the CDR3 DNA reads TGCAGTGCTAGAGACGGACAGTTACAAGAGACCCAGTACTTC. Its translation: CSARDGQLQETQYF.

This clonotype came up a few times. The chain couples TRBV21-1 to TRBJ2-5; the D call TRBD1 from the table was never checked on the DNA. TRBV21-1 is classified as a pseudogene. The CDR3 is 15 amino acids. CDR3 DNA sequence: TGTGCCGCCCACTCTCTCGGGCGGCAAGAGGAGACCCAGTACTTC. It yields the protein CAAHSLGRQEETQYF.

The table lists this clonotype with a few counts. The chain couples TRBV5-1 to TRBJ2-7; D gene uncertain. This CDR3 is built from 12 residues. Germline V gene data show CDR1 as SGHRS and CDR2 as YFSETQ. The V end lost 4 bases, the J end lost 9 bases, and 14 bases lay between the germline ends. The CDR3: CASSPEDRVQYF. The DNA of the CDR3 is TGCGCCAGCAGCCCCGAGGATAGAGTGCAGTACTTC.

This clonotype turned up a few times. The rearrangement uses TRBV20-1 and TRBJ1-5; D may be TRBD1 (6 bases). This CDR3 has 13 residues. V dropped 5 bases and J dropped 4 bases, with 12 bases sitting between them. Germline V gives CDR1 DFQATT, CDR2 SNEGSKA (reference sequence). The CDR3 spells CSAGDRRNQPQHF. CDR3 in DNA: TGCAGTGCTGGCGACAGGCGGAATCAGCCCCAGCATTTT.

This clonotype was found once. The J gene is TRBJ1-1, the V gene TRBV7-3; 11 positions match TRBD1. Germline V gives CDR1 SGHTA, CDR2 FQGTGA. The CDR3 sequence is 13 residues long. V lost 8 bases to trimming and J lost 5 bases; unmatched junction nucleotides: 4. CDR3 region: CASGTGGNTEAFF. CDR3 DNA sequence: TGTGCCAGCGGGACAGGGGGAAATACTGAAGCTTTCTTT.

This chain uses TRBV29-1 with TRBJ1-5, with 10 bases identical to TRBD1. Germline CDR1 and CDR2: SQVTM and ANQGSEA. V shed 6 bases and J 5 bases; nucleotides not matched to a gene: 10. This CDR3 has 15 residues. The CDR3 spells CSVLPTGGDDQPQHF. The CDR3 coding sequence is TGCAGCGTCTTACCGACAGGGGGCGACGATCAGCCCCAGCATTTT. Filled out from reference TRBV29-1 and TRBJ1-5, the complete variable domain reads SAVISQKPSRDICQRGTSLTIQCQVDSQVTMMFWYRQQPGQSLTLIATANQGSEATYESGFVIDKFPISRPNLTFSTLTVSNMSPEDSSIYLCSVLPTGGDDQPQHFGDGTRLSIL.

The chain employs TRBV7-2 and TRBJ2-1; no firm D call. This CDR3 comprises 14 residues. V was cut by 1 base and J by 1 base, with 5 bases left in between. From germline, CDR1 is SGHTA and CDR2 FQGNSA. The CDR3 reads CASSLDWSYNEQFF. CDR3 nucleotide sequence: TGTGCCAGCAGCTTAGACTGGTCCTACAATGAGCAGTTCTTC.

This chain joins TRBV7-3 and TRBJ2-1, with D maybe TRBD1 (8 bases). CDR1 is SGHTA, CDR2 FQGTGA, per germline. This CDR3 region has 13 residues. V shed 5 bases and J shed 8 bases, with 13 bases lying between them. The CDR3 spells CASSPQGGDEQFF. The CDR3, as DNA: TGTGCCAGCAGCCCACAGGGGGGGGATGAGCAGTTCTTC.

This chain links TRBV20-1 with TRBJ2-7, with D possibly TRBD1 on 6 matching bases. V was trimmed by 5 bases and J by 4 bases, leaving 9 bases between them. The germline V gene encodes CDR1 DFQATT and CDR2 SNEGSKA (reference sequence). CDR3 length: 11 residues. The CDR3 sequence is CSAEQGYEQYF. In DNA form, the CDR3 reads TGCAGTGCTGAACAGGGTTACGAGCAGTACTTC.

This clonotype has more than one count but fewer than ten. The chain carries TRBV7-9 and TRBJ2-7; 10 positions match TRBD1. Losses at the gene ends were 5 bases for V and 6 bases for J; bases not matched to a gene: 10. This CDR3 contains 15 residues. The germline gives CDR1 SEHNR, CDR2 FQNEAQ (reference sequence). The CDR3 coding sequence is TGTGCCAGCAGCGCCACCGGGACAGGGGCGGGCGAGCAGTACTTC. Its translation: CASSATGTGAGEQYF.

The chain joins TRBV4-3 to TRBJ2-1; TRBD2 matches 8 bases. CDR1 LGHNA and CDR2 YSLEER come from the germline V gene. The CDR3 is 16 residues long. V was clipped by 3 bases and J by 12 bases; unmatched bases: 16. The DNA for the CDR3 is TGCGCCAGCAGCCAGTCCGGGACTAGAGGGTCTGGTCGGCAGTTCTTC. It yields the protein CASSQSGTRGSGRQFF.

This chain links TRBV5-1 with TRBJ2-3, with D possibly TRBD1 on 6 matching bases. Trimming cost V 1 base and J 0 bases, with 12 bases left between them. Per germline, CDR1 SGHRS and CDR2 YFSETQ. CDR3 length: 16 amino acids. The CDR3 region has the DNA TGCGCCAGCAGCTTGACGACAGGATCAAGCACAGATACGCAGTATTTT. Translation: CASSLTTGSSTDTQYF.

Concerning this clonotype itself: A read error may account for a junction end that differs from germline. The chain employs TRBV7-9 and TRBJ2-7; no clear D gene. Germline V gene data show CDR1 as SEHNR and CDR2 as FQNEAQ (reference sequence). This CDR3 comprises 12 residues. The CDR3 region has the DNA TGTGCCAACAGCTCCGACTCCTACGGGCAGTACTTC. Amino acid sequence: CANSSDSYGQYF.

This clonotype was seen a handful of times. V gene TRBV7-6 combines with J gene TRBJ1-4, with D uncertain. Germline CDR1 SGHVS, CDR2 FNYEAQ. This CDR3 comprises 17 residues. V gave up 4 bases and J gave up 5 bases, with 20 bases separating them. The CDR3 loop reads CASSSGLLNARNEKLFF. CDR3 nucleotide sequence: TGTGCCAGCAGCTCCGGACTCCTAAACGCCCGAAATGAAAAACTGTTTTTT.

With respect to this clonotype: One end of the junction does not line up with germline, which may come from a read error. The CDR3 DNA sequence: TGCTTGAGAGCGGAGGAGGGTTACGAGCAGTACTTC. Its translation is CLRAEEGYEQYF. V is TRBV12-3 or TRBV12-4 and J is TRBJ2-7; tentative D call: TRBD2 (6 bases). The CDR3 totals 12 residues.

The J gene is TRBJ2-1, the V gene TRBV18; D is perhaps TRBD2 (5 bases). Trimming stripped 3 bases from V and 5 bases from J, with 14 bases between. Germline CDR1 is KGHSH and CDR2 is LQKENI. The CDR3 extends over 15 amino acids. DNA of the CDR3: TGTGCCAGCTCACCCCGGGCTGACGGGAACAATGAGCAGTTCTTC. Protein sequence: CASSPRADGNNEQFF.

V and J are TRBV9 and TRBJ1-5; TRBD1 matches 11 bases. The CDR3 covers 17 residues. J gave up 0 bases and V 3 bases, and 5 bases lay outside the gene matches. Germline loops: CDR1 SGDLS, CDR2 YYNGEE. CDR3 protein: CASSGGTGGDSNQPQHF. The CDR3 region has the DNA TGTGCCAGCAGCGGGGGGACAGGGGGGGATAGCAATCAGCCCCAGCATTTT.

Worth noting for this clonotype: Compared with germline, one end of the junction differs, possibly owing to a read error. J is TRBJ1-1 and V is TRBV11-2; D remains unclear. Germline CDR1 SGHAT, CDR2 FQNNGV. This CDR3 region has 12 residues. CDR3 sequence reads: CASSLEYTEAFF. CDR3 nucleotide sequence: TGTGCCAGCAGCTTAGAGTACACGGAAGCTTTCTTT. Filled out from reference TRBV11-2 and TRBJ1-1, the complete variable domain reads EAGVAQSPRYKIIEKRQSVAFWCNPISGHATLYWYQQILGQGPKLLIQFQNNGVVDDSQLPKDRFSAERLKGVDSTLKIQPAKLEDSAVYLCASSLEYTEAFFGQGTRLTVV.

About this clonotype itself: At one of its ends the junction is not consistent with the germline gene, which may arise from a read error. The chain carries TRBV7-2 and TRBJ2-2; D is unclear. The CDR3 contains 14 residues. Germline CDR1 SGHTA, CDR2 FQGNSA. The CDR3 coding sequence is TGTGCCAGCAGCTTAGACACGAACGCCGGGGAGCTGTTTTTT. Protein: CASSLDTNAGELFF.

CDR3 in amino acids: CASSIQTESRQYF. CDR3 coding DNA: TGTGCCAGCAGCATACAGACAGAATCTAGGCAGTACTTC. The genes are TRBV7-2 and TRBJ2-7; D might be TRBD1 (5 bases). Germline CDR1 and CDR2: SGHTA and FQGNSA. V lost 5 bases and J 9 bases, leaving 17 bases between the germline ends. This CDR3 region has 13 residues.

This clonotype was detected a few times. The rearrangement joins TRBV5-5 to TRBJ1-2, with D uncertain. The CDR3 has 16 amino acids. Germline CDR1 reads SGHKS; CDR2 reads YYEKEE (reference sequence). Trimming removed 2 bases at V and 0 bases at J, with 14 bases between. The CDR3 coding sequence is TGTGCCAGCAGCTTCGCCCTGCGGGCGACTAACTATGGCTACACCTTC. The encoded protein is CASSFALRATNYGYTF.